Presented here are 11 T cell receptor gamma chains from one specimen sequenced in a study of fetal and pediatric gammadelta thymocytes. TCRdb re-called clones from the reads using CATT. The repertoire holds some 550 gamma-chain clones, with under 5% as singletons. Sample: non-Vgamma9Vdelta2 gamma-delta T cells from the thymus. The subset was: CD3+gammadeltaTCR+ thymocytes not co-expressing Vgamma9 and Vdelta2. The source is a child who underwent cardiac surgery and was recorded as healthy.

This clone qualifies as large (0.1 to 1%). The same CDR3 can be traced to other DNA sequences in this sample. The chain employs TRGV8 and TRGJP2. The CDR3 consists of 14 residues. Germline CDR1 VENAVY, CDR2 YDSYNSRV. The ends lost 4 bases at V and 5 bases at J; junction bases unmatched: 7. Here the CDR3 reads CATWERGSDWIKTF. CDR3 nucleotide sequence: TGTGCCACCTGGGAAAGGGGGAGTGATTGGATCAAGACGTTT.

This clone occurred a few times. This DNA translates differently at residue 2 from the TCRdb protein, which is that of a much larger clone; a read error is likely, and the protein shown is the DNA's own translation. The chain couples TRGV5 to TRGJ1 or TRGJ2. The V gene's germline CDR1 is VINAFY and CDR2 YDVSNSKD. The CDR3 is made up of 13 amino acids. The CDR3 sequence: CTTWDGYYYKKLF. The CDR3 coding sequence is TGTACCACCTGGGACGGGTATTATTATAAGAAACTCTTT.

This chain links TRGV2 with TRGJ1 or TRGJ2. Germline loops: CDR1 EGSNGY, CDR2 YDSYNSKV. The CDR3 runs to 13 residues. With 1 base clipped from V and 4 bases from J, the junction kept 4 bases outside the gene matches. CDR3: CATWDGAYYKKLF. The CDR3 bases are TGTGCCACCTGGGACGGCGCCTATTATAAGAAACTCTTT.

The chain combines TRGV8 with TRGJP2. CDR3 length: 14 residues. The V gene's germline CDR1 is VENAVY and CDR2 YDSYNSRV. With V trimmed by 3 bases and J by 1 base, 2 bases remained unmatched. The CDR3 DNA is TGTGCCACCTGGGATTGTAGTAGTGATTGGATCAAGACGTTT. As protein: CATWDCSSDWIKTF.

Points on this clone: This may come from a read error, since a much larger clone is one base off. This rearrangement joins TRGV9 to TRGJ1 or TRGJ2. CDR3 length equals 14 residues. The germline V gene has CDR1 GITISATS and CDR2 ISYDGTV (reference sequence). CDR3 coding DNA: TGTACCTTGTGGGAGGTGCGGAGGTATTATAAGAAACTCTTT. It translates to CTLWEVRRYYKKLF.

This clone was observed a handful of times. For this DNA, TCRdb reports the protein of a much larger clone, which diverges at residue 7, most likely from a read error; the protein presented here is translated directly from the DNA. J is TRGJ1 or TRGJ2 and V is TRGV9. The CDR3 is 13 residues long. Trimming took 4 bases from V and 3 from J; bases not matched to a gene: 6. CDR1 is GITISATS and CDR2 is ISYDGTV in the germline V gene (reference sequence). The CDR3 region is CALWDPRYYKKLF. The CDR3 nucleotides read TGTGCCTTGTGGGATCCCCGTTATTATAAGAAACTCTTT.

By share of the sample, this clone is large (0.1 to 1%). The gene calls are TRGV2 and TRGJ1 or TRGJ2. There are 14 residues in the CDR3. Germline V CDR1 and CDR2: EGSNGY, YDSYNSKV. V gave up 0 bases and J gave up 5 bases; unmatched junction bases: 7. For the CDR3, the DNA is TGTGCCACCTGGGACGGGCCGGGGGATTATAAGAAACTCTTT. Amino acids: CATWDGPGDYKKLF.

This clone counts as large (0.1 to 1%). The chain is built from TRGV8 and TRGJ1 or TRGJ2. Germline lookup yields CDR1 VENAVY and CDR2 YDSYNSRV. V lost 2 bases and J lost 5; bases outside the gene matches: 3. The CDR3 has 12 residues. CDR3 in amino acids: CATWDNNYKKLF. In DNA form, the CDR3 reads TGTGCCACCTGGGATAACAATTATAAGAAACTCTTT.

This clone is large (0.1 to 1%). V usage is TRGV2 and J usage is TRGJ1 or TRGJ2. V dropped 1 base and J dropped 0; count of bases not matched to a gene: 3. The CDR3 is 14 amino acids. From germline, CDR1 is EGSNGY and CDR2 YDSYNSKV. The CDR3 bases are TGTGCCACCTGGGACGGAGAGAATTATTATAAGAAACTCTTT. This codes for CATWDGENYYKKLF.

This clone is labeled large. This specimen includes other DNA sequences encoding the same CDR3. The J gene is TRGJ1 or TRGJ2, the V gene TRGV2. V shed 0 bases, J shed 2 bases, and the junction held 7 bases outside the gene matches. There are 15 residues in the CDR3. Germline-derived CDR1 and CDR2 are EGSNGY and YDSYNSKV. The CDR3 bases are TGTGCCACCTGGGACGGGCCGGAGGATTATTATAAGAAACTCTTT. This gives the protein CATWDGPEDYYKKLF.

Points on this clone: TCRdb shows a much larger clone's protein in place of this DNA's translation, and the two differ at residue 5, likely through a read error; the protein shown is translated from the DNA. The chain employs TRGV2 and TRGJ1 or TRGJ2. This CDR3 contains 11 residues. Per the germline V gene, CDR1 is EGSNGY and CDR2 is YDSYNSKV. Written as DNA, the CDR3 is TGTGCCACCTGGGGCGGGCCGGGGAAACTCTTT. Amino acids: CATWGGPGKLF.